This T cell receptor (beta chain) originates from a study of Graves' ophthalmopathy and Graves' hyperthyroidism. On the study more broadly: Hyperthyroidism showing no ophthalmopathy within 18 months of follow-up was stable.

Study-wide points: Blood also held most thyroid clonotypes expanded above 0.001 frequency.

Recruitment covered hyperthyroidism patients aged 18 to 65 whose new diagnosis was of under 2 months' duration. CDR1 and CDR2 (germline): LGHNA, YSLEER. The CDR3 consists of 16 residues. V was pared by 1 base and J by 6 bases, with 8 bases of the junction left unmatched. Notes on this clonotype: Its cognate antigen is unknown.

RNA transcripts yielded amplified TCR beta CDR3 regions. Investigators did first-round RT-PCR with HTBI primers, then second-round multiplex PCR. TCRdb passed the multiplex PCR reads through MiXCR, listing each CDR3 protein once. The sample contains over a million distinct CDR3 sequences, 35% to 40% of which appear only once. This sequence originates from an adult man with Graves' hyperthyroidism. The chain has TRBV4-3 and TRBJ2-1; TRBD1 agrees at 8 bases. What was sequenced was peripheral blood or thyroid tissue (not recorded which). In DNA form, the CDR3 reads TGCGCCAGCAGCCAAGGGAGGACAGGGTCGGGCAATGAGCAGTTCTTC. Encoded protein: CASSQGRTGSGNEQFF.